The present T cell receptor (beta chain) was sequenced within a study of T cell responses to AZD1222 COVID-19 vaccine. The V gene end was trimmed by 7 bases and the J gene end by 6 bases; junction bases not matched to a gene: 10. The CDR3 contains 14 residues. CDR1 MNHEY and CDR2 SVGAGI come from the germline V gene. The data were produced by immunoSEQ multiplex PCR, yet TCRdb's version contains in-frame clones alone and is incomplete. Of about 140,000 clones listed, approximately 86% are singletons. Here the sequenced sample was peripheral blood, taken on day 0 of AZD1222 vaccination. This TCR was sampled from an adult in good health. The V and J genes are TRBV6-5 and TRBJ2-7; 9 bases are a match to TRBD1. The chain's CDR3 is CASTRDRVLSEQYF. DNA for the CDR3: TGTGCCAGCACCCGGGACAGGGTATTGAGCGAGCAGTACTTC.